This T cell receptor beta chain was found in a study of T cells in tuberculosis (dated by TCRdb to 2017 to 2018). About the study as a whole: To characterize T cells specific for the mycobacterial lipid antigen glucose monomycolate (GMM), the study used CD1B tetramers together with high-throughput TCR immunosequencing.

Overall study outcomes, separate from this receptor: The stringent sort gate may have missed T cells binding the CD1B-GMM tetramer with low affinity.

Based on the germline V gene, the CDR1 and CDR2 sequences are SGHVS and FNYEAQ. V and J are trimmed by 3 bases and 2 bases, and the gene matches miss 4 bases of the junction. The CDR3 has 14 amino acids, counting the end cysteine and phenylalanine. Only CDR3 DNA remains: 42 bases, in frame from the first base. PBMC were thawed, rested overnight, stained with GMM-loaded CD1B tetramer, a Live/Dead dye and anti-CD3, and then sorted on a FACS Aria II. C32 glucose monomycolate purified from Rhodococcus equi was loaded onto CD1B tetramers. Before cryopreservation, the PBMC used for tetramer sorting had been depleted of CD14-expressing monocytes for a separate study. From each donor, 75,000 to 100,000 tetramer-negative cells were sorted and analyzed together with the tetramer-positive cells. Antigen-specific T cells were sorted from a few healthy South African adults using GMM-loaded CD1B tetramers. Because TCR-alpha and TCR-beta chains were sequenced unpaired, no chain pairing information was available. TCR libraries were generated with the immunoSEQ multiplex PCR assay, using TCR-beta and/or TCR-alpha/delta assays for each sample. Amplified TCR libraries were sequenced on the Illumina high-throughput platform. On the study's bioinformatics: Clustering and dimensionality reduction were performed using pairwise TCRdist distances among GMM-specific receptors from ex vivo sorted or in vitro expanded T cells. Sequence motifs defined by gene usage and CDR3 content were tested for enrichment in tetramer-positive versus tetramer-negative populations. TCRdb holds this immuneACCESS table with in-frame rearrangements only. Some clones are missing; in checked studies, unresolved V genes explain under half, and the rest has no known cause. V and J calls and clone size are copied from that table; D and trimming were computed from the DNA. Recorded for this sample are about 88,000 clones; approximately 91% of them occurred a single time. The ten largest clones capture over 1.5% of the sample.

A word on this clone: The sample holds no much larger clone one base away, and base qualities are not on file.

Recombination joined TRBV7-6 with TRBJ2-7; TRBD2 fits 7 bases in the junction. Sample: CD1b-GMM tetramer-negative cells sorted from PBMCs. The label giving this sample's cell subset or site can be read as: T cells not binding CD1B-GMM tetramer, sorted from same donor. This receptor was taken from an adult woman with latent tuberculosis. This receptor carries the CDR3 CASSLRGGAYEQYF. The bases are TGTGCCAGCAGCTTGCGTGGGGGGGCCTACGAGCAGTACTTC.